This TCR beta chain was retrieved from a study of brain metastases from non-small cell lung cancer. Losses at the gene ends were 7 bases for V and 0 bases for J; bases not matched to a gene: 6. The CDR3 spans 13 residues. Germline CDR1 is GTSNPN and CDR2 is SVGIG (reference sequence). Study results and limitations: Fewer infiltrating T cells were found in brain metastases than primaries. TCR repertoires overlapped largely between brain metastases and matched primaries. Expanded T-cell clones appeared in around 60% of brain metastases over primaries.

About this clone itself: Its antigen is unknown.

The assay was immunoSEQ multiplex PCR, and TCRdb's table has in-frame clones only and misses some. The sample lists 7,500 to 10,000 clones, approximately 86% seen once, with 3.5% to 5% in the top ten. This TCR was recovered from a donor aged 40 or over with non-small cell lung cancer. The V and J genes are TRBV30 and TRBJ2-7, with 7 positions matching TRBD2. The sequencing sample was made of primary lung tumor tissue. The CDR3 region is CAFRDYLSYEQYF. CDR3 nucleotide sequence: TGTGCCTTTCGGGACTACCTCTCCTACGAGCAGTACTTC.